Each of the 12 T cell receptor beta chains below was sequenced from the same sample in a study of molecular identifiers for immune sequencing clone quantification. TCRdb re-called the PCR reads with MiXCR, one entry per CDR3 protein. The sample records nearly 20,000 distinct CDR3 sequences, around 23% being singletons. Specimen: naive CD8+ T cells from blood, with Jurkat cell RNA spiked in. Subset meaning: FACS-sorted CD8+CD4-CCR7+CD45RA+ naive T cells. These TCRs come from a human donor in good health. Some libraries in this study had Jurkat cell RNA spiked in.

By sample share, this clonotype is medium-sized. This chain links TRBV5-4 with TRBJ1-1, with D unresolved. Germline V gene lookup returns CDR1 SGHNT and CDR2 YYREEE (reference sequence). The CDR3 runs 11 residues. The V end was cut by 0 bases, the J end by 9 bases, with 6 bases between. Here the CDR3 DNA reads TGTGCCAGCAGCTTGGGTCCCCAAGCTTTCTTT. This codes for CASSLGPQAFF. The whole variable domain, filled in from reference TRBV5-4 and TRBJ1-1, reads ETGVTQSPTHLIKTRGQQVTLRCSSQSGHNTVSWYQQALGQGPQFIFQYYREEENGRGNFPPRFSGLQFPNYSSELNVNALELDDSALYLCASSLGPQAFFGQGTRLTVV.

The sample holds a few counts of this clonotype. The V and J genes are TRBV4-3 and TRBJ2-5, with 8 bases identical to TRBD1. This CDR3 spans 13 amino acids. Germline-derived CDR1 and CDR2 are LGHNA and YSLEER. V gave up 4 bases and J gave up 5 bases; unmatched junction bases: 3. CDR3 amino acids: CASSPQGAETQYF. The CDR3 DNA follows: TGCGCCAGCAGCCCGCAGGGGGCTGAGACCCAGTACTTC.

This sequence joins TRBV28 and TRBJ2-7, with 9 bases fitting TRBD2. The CDR3 runs 12 residues. The V gene end was trimmed by 10 bases and the J gene end by 2 bases; junction bases not matched to a gene: 3. From germline, CDR1 is MDHEN and CDR2 SYDVKM. As DNA, the CDR3 is TGTGCCATTCAGCGGGGGGCCTACGAGCAGTACTTC. Its translation is CAIQRGAYEQYF.

This clonotype is medium-sized (0.01 to 0.1%) by share. The chain has TRBV9 and TRBJ2-1; 10 positions agree with TRBD2. V trimming: 4 bases; J trimming: 4 bases; junction bases outside the gene matches: 5. CDR1 is SGDLS and CDR2 is YYNGEE in the germline V gene. The CDR3 is 15 residues long. The CDR3 protein is CASSTGLAAYNEQFF. DNA of the CDR3: TGTGCCAGCAGCACTGGACTAGCGGCTTACAATGAGCAGTTCTTC.

The chain joins TRBV4-2 to TRBJ2-7; TRBD2 agrees at 11 bases. The CDR3 spans 17 residues. The V gene's germline CDR1 is LGHNA and CDR2 YNFKEQ. V was clipped by 3 bases and J by 3 bases; unmatched bases: 10. CDR3 region: CASSHTRPSGRHYEQYF. The CDR3 DNA follows: TGTGCCAGCAGCCACACGCGACCTAGCGGGAGGCACTACGAGCAGTACTTC.

In this sample, this clonotype turned up many times. The chain combines TRBV9 with TRBJ2-5; TRBD1 aligns across 11 bases. The CDR3 spans 17 residues. After removal of 4 bases from V and 2 bases from J, the junction contained 10 bases not matched to a gene. Germline CDR1 is SGDLS and CDR2 is YYNGEE. The CDR3 nucleotides read TGTGCCAGCAGCACCGGAGGGGGACAGGGGGTGCAAGAGACCCAGTACTTC. This codes for CASSTGGGQGVQETQYF.

The chain's CDR3 is CASSSPTGIGYEQYF. The DNA for the CDR3 is TGTGCCAGCAGTTCCCCTACAGGGATCGGATACGAGCAGTACTTC. J is TRBJ2-7 and V is TRBV28, with D perhaps TRBD1 (6 bases). There are 15 residues in the CDR3. The V and J ends lost 4 bases and 4 bases respectively, with 17 bases between them. Germline loops: CDR1 MDHEN, CDR2 SYDVKM.

As regards this clonotype: Being one base from a much bigger clone, this may be a read error. The chain carries TRBV29-1 and TRBJ2-5; TRBD1 matches 8 bases. CDR3 length equals 16 residues. Germline assignment: CDR1 SQVTM and CDR2 ANQGSEA. J gave up 5 bases and V 1 base, and 12 bases lay outside the gene matches. The CDR3 region has the DNA TGCAGCGTTGAAGGTCCAGGCAGGGGGCGCTGGGAGACCCAGTACTTC. It codes for CSVEGPGRGRWETQYF.

The sample holds many counts of this clonotype. J is TRBJ2-2 and V is TRBV15; a possible D gene is TRBD2 (5 bases). Deletions cut 0 bases from V and 7 bases from J, with 9 bases between. Per the germline V gene, CDR1 is LNHNV and CDR2 is YYDKDF (reference sequence). This CDR3 has 14 amino acids. The DNA for the CDR3 is TGTGCCACCAGCAGAGACCCGGGGATCGGGGAGCTGTTTTTT. Its protein product is CATSRDPGIGELFF. Using reference TRBV15 and TRBJ2-2 for the parts outside the CDR3, the full variable domain is DAMVIQNPRYQVTQFGKPVTLSCSQTLNHNVMYWYQQKSSQAPKLLFHYYDKDFNNEADTPDNFQSRRPNTSFCFLDIRSPGLGDTAMYLCATSRDPGIGELFFGEGSRLTVL.

At least ten counts were recorded for this clonotype. V and J are TRBV28 and TRBJ2-2; D is uncertain. Between the trimmed V and J ends, which lost 8 bases and 6 bases, there was a span of 10 bases. CDR1 MDHEN and CDR2 SYDVKM come from the germline V gene. The CDR3 consists of 12 residues. The CDR3 nucleotides are TGTGCCAGCTACTCCCCGTCCGGGGAGCTGTTTTTT. Protein: CASYSPSGELFF.

The sample holds many counts of this clonotype. The V call is TRBV4-3, the J call TRBJ1-2; perhaps TRBD1 as D (5 bases). Germline CDR1 reads LGHNA; CDR2 reads YSLEER. CDR3 size: 13 residues. Trimming left V 0 bases short and J 4 bases short, with 6 bases between. CDR3 in amino acids: CASSQEGGYGYTF. As DNA, the CDR3 is TGCGCCAGCAGCCAAGAGGGGGGCTATGGCTACACCTTC.

This clonotype was seen a handful of times. The V call is TRBV7-2, the J call TRBJ2-3; 9 positions match TRBD2. Unmatched junction bases numbered 6, after V lost 5 bases and J lost 0 bases. The CDR3 totals 16 residues. Germline lookup yields CDR1 SGHTA and CDR2 FQGNSA. The CDR3 nucleotides are TGTGCCAGCAGCCACCCTAGCGGGACGAGCACAGATACGCAGTATTTT. This encodes CASSHPSGTSTDTQYF.